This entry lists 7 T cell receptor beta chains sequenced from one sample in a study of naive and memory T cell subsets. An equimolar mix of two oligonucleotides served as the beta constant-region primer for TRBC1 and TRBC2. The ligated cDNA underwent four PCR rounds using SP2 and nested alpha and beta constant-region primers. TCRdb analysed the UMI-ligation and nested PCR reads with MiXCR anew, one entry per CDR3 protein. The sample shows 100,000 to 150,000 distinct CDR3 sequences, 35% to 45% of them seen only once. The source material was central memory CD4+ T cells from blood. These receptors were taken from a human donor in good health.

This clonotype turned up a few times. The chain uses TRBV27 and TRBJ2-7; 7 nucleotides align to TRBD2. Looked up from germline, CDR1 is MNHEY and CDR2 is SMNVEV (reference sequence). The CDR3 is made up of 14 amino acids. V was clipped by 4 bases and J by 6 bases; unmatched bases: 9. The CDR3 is CASSSGRSSSEQYF. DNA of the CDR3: TGTGCCAGCAGTTCCGGGAGGTCCTCCAGCGAGCAGTACTTC.

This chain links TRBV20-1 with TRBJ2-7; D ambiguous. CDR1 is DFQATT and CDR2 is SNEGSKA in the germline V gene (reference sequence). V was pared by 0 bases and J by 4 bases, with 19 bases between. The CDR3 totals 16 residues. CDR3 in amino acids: CSARDRQDNPWYEQYF. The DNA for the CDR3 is TGCAGTGCTAGAGATAGGCAGGATAATCCCTGGTACGAGCAGTACTTC.

The CDR3 loop reads CASSQGAWTADQPQHF. Written as DNA, the CDR3 is TGTGCCAGCAGCCAAGGAGCCTGGACAGCCGATCAGCCCCAGCATTTT. The V call is TRBV3-1, the J call TRBJ1-5, with D maybe TRBD1 (6 bases). Germline CDR1 and CDR2: LGHDT and YNNKEL (reference sequence). This CDR3 is built from 16 residues. With 1 base removed from V and 5 bases from J, the gap between germline ends came to 15 bases.

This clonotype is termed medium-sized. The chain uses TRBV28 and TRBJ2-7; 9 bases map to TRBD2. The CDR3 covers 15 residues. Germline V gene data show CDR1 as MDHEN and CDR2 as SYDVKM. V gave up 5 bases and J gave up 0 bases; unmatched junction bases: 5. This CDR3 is CASSDSGSISYEQYF. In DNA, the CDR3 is TGTGCCAGCAGTGATAGCGGGAGTATCTCCTACGAGCAGTACTTC.

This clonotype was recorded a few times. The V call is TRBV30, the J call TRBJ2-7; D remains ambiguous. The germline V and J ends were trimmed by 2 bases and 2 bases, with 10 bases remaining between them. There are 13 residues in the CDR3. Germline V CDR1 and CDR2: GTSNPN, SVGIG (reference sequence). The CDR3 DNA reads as TGTGCCTGGAGTCCGAACCGGCCCTACGAGCAGTACTTC. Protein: CAWSPNRPYEQYF.

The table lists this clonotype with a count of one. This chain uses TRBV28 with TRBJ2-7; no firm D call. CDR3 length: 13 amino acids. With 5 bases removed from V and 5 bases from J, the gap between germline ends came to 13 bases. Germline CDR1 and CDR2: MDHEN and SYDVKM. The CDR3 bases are TGTGCCAGCAGTCTATCCCTCCGAGACGAGCAGTACTTC. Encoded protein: CASSLSLRDEQYF.

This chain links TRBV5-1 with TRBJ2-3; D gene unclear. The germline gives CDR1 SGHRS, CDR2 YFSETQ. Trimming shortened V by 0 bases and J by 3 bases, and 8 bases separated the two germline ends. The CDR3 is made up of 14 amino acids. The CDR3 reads CASSLEVPTDTQYF. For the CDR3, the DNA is TGCGCCAGCAGCTTGGAAGTACCTACAGATACGCAGTATTTT.